This TCR beta chain originates from a study of CD8+ T cells in alopecia areata. Separation of pooled cutaneous lymph node cells was by sorting with CD4, CD8alpha, NKG2D, NKG2ACE and other markers. In each case, RNA was isolated and then reverse transcribed into cDNA as the sequencing template. TCRdb's copy holds only in-frame clones and misses some; the assay was immunoSEQ multiplex PCR. The data list 15,000 to 20,000 clones, none observed once; around 33% falls to the top ten. There are a few counts of this clone. The germline and genes are mouse ones. Sequenced: CD8+ T cells sorted from a lymph node. The TCR originated in a C3H/HeJ mouse with alopecia areata. As its MHC haplotype, the strain has H2-k.

The covered CDR3 bases are TGCACCTGCAGTGCAGATCTGGGGGGGGAAAAC. Amino acids: CTCSADLGGEN. The whole CDR3 protein is CTCSADLGGENTLYF. This chain joins TRBV1 and TRBJ2-4; 9 bases map to TRBD2. The CDR3 end is not reached by the read, which stops 4 residues before it; the germline J gene fills it in. Per the germline V gene, CDR1 is NSQYPW and CDR2 is LRSPGD (reference sequence). The CDR3 is 15 amino acids. Full variable domain (outside the CDR3, taken from reference TRBV1 and TRBJ2-4): VTLLEQNPRWRLVPRGQAVNLRCILKNSQYPWMSWYQQDLQKQLQWLFTLRSPGDKEVKSLPGADYLATRVTDTELRLQVANMSQGRTLYCTCSADLGGENTLYFGAGTRLSVL.